The rows below give T cell receptor beta chains drawn from one sample of a study of cytomegalovirus exposure and HLA in healthy donors. Sequencing used immunoSEQ multiplex PCR; TCRdb keeps in-frame clones, though not all of them. This table has approximately 150,000 clones, 70% to 80% appearing once. Sample: PBMCs. These receptors came from a man aged 18 to 30 in good health and CMV-seropositive. Both conserved end residues are part of each CDR3. Fields, in order: V gene, CDR3 length, D gene, J gene, clone size, CDR3 protein, CDR3 DNA. A D gene is named only where the DNA matches it firmly. For some rows the clone size is stated as once, few or many, or as a class when expanded; others skip it.

V: TRBV11-2; length: 14; D: NA; J: TRBJ1-1; size: NA; CDR3: CASSLEGVLGEAFF; DNA: TGTGCCAGCAGCTTAGAAGGGGTCCTAGGGGAAGCTTTCTTT
V: TRBV14; length: 16; D: NA; J: TRBJ2-7; size: NA; CDR3: CASSQVGGQGTTGQYF; DNA: TGTGCCAGCAGCCAAGTAGGTGGCCAGGGGACGACAGGGCAGTACTTC
V: TRBV4-2; length: 13; D: NA; J: TRBJ2-1; size: NA; CDR3: CASSHPGNNEQFF; DNA: TGTGCCAGCAGCCACCCAGGAAACAATGAGCAGTTCTTC
V: TRBV15; length: 13; D: NA; J: TRBJ1-5; size: NA; CDR3: CATTTGINQPQHF; DNA: TGTGCCACCACTACGGGGATCAATCAGCCCCAGCATTTT
V: TRBV19; length: 16; D: TRBD2; J: TRBJ2-2; size: NA; CDR3: CASSINLREVAGELFF; DNA: TGTGCCAGTAGTATCAACCTACGGGAGGTGGCCGGGGAGCTGTTTTTT
V: TRBV11-2; length: 14; D: NA; J: TRBJ2-2; size: NA; CDR3: CASSLVRNTGELFF; DNA: TGTGCCAGCAGCTTAGTGAGGAACACCGGGGAGCTGTTTTTT
V: TRBV28; length: 14; D: NA; J: TRBJ1-2; size: NA; CDR3: CASSPYGRNYGYTF; DNA: TGTGCCAGCAGCCCCTACGGGAGGAACTATGGCTACACCTTC
V: TRBV18; length: 16; D: NA; J: TRBJ2-7; size: once; CDR3: CASSPGKGVSAYEQYF; DNA: TGTGCCAGCTCACCCGGAAAGGGGGTGTCTGCTTACGAGCAGTACTTC
V: TRBV29-1; length: 16; D: NA; J: TRBJ2-2; size: NA; CDR3: CSVIFFSYGTFGELFF; DNA: TGCAGCGTTATCTTCTTCTCGTACGGGACTTTCGGGGAGCTGTTTTTT
V: TRBV25-1; length: 14; D: TRBD1; J: TRBJ1-4; size: few; CDR3: CASSEHDREEKLFF; DNA: TGTGCCAGCAGTGAGCACGACAGGGAGGAAAAACTGTTTTTT
V: TRBV2; length: 15; D: NA; J: TRBJ2-7; size: NA; CDR3: CASSETPGGPYEQYF; DNA: TGTGCCAGCAGTGAGACCCCAGGGGGGCCCTACGAGCAGTACTTC
V: TRBV9; length: 14; D: NA; J: TRBJ1-1; size: NA; CDR3: CASSVVPGRAEAFF; DNA: TGTGCCAGCAGCGTAGTCCCAGGGAGGGCTGAAGCTTTCTTT
V: TRBV27; length: 16; D: NA; J: TRBJ2-7; size: NA; CDR3: CASSSTSGSGSYEQYF; DNA: TGTGCCAGCAGTTCTACTAGTGGCAGCGGATCCTACGAGCAGTACTTC
V: TRBV11-2; length: 17; D: TRBD1; J: TRBJ2-7; size: NA; CDR3: CASSLGRQGLGEYEQYF; DNA: TGTGCCAGCAGCTTAGGAAGACAGGGGTTAGGGGAATACGAGCAGTACTTC
V: TRBV7-9; length: 13; D: NA; J: TRBJ2-7; size: NA; CDR3: CASSPTGNYEQYF; DNA: TGTGCCAGCAGTCCAACAGGTAACTACGAGCAGTACTTC
V: TRBV5-4; length: 14; D: TRBD1; J: TRBJ1-1; size: NA; CDR3: CASRITGARGEAFF; DNA: TGTGCCAGCAGGATAACAGGGGCTCGAGGTGAAGCTTTCTTT
V: TRBV6-1; length: 13; D: NA; J: TRBJ1-2; size: NA; CDR3: CASSRTISYGYTF; DNA: TGTGCCAGCAGTCGGACTATATCCTATGGCTACACCTTC
V: TRBV4-1; length: 15; D: TRBD1; J: TRBJ2-2; size: once; CDR3: CASSQEKGAAGELFF; DNA: TGCGCCAGCAGCCAAGAGAAGGGGGCGGCCGGGGAGCTGTTTTTT
V: TRBV5-4; length: 13; D: TRBD1; J: TRBJ1-2; size: NA; CDR3: CASSTDRGAGYTF; DNA: TGTGCCAGCAGCACGGACAGGGGGGCTGGCTACACCTTC
V: TRBV21-1; length: 13; D: NA; J: TRBJ1-1; size: few; CDR3: CASSKTGFPEAFF; DNA: TGTGCCAGCAGCAAGACAGGTTTTCCTGAAGCTTTCTTT
V: TRBV5-8; length: 16; D: TRBD2; J: TRBJ2-1; size: NA; CDR3: CASSLISGTSRNEQFF; DNA: TGTGCCAGCAGCCTTATCTCCGGGACTAGTCGGAATGAGCAGTTCTTC
V: TRBV27; length: 13; D: NA; J: TRBJ2-7; size: NA; CDR3: CASKRTETYEQYF; DNA: TGTGCCAGCAAAAGGACAGAGACCTACGAGCAGTACTTC
V: TRBV27; length: 16; D: TRBD1; J: TRBJ2-7; size: NA; CDR3: CASSLGVETGRYEQYF; DNA: TGTGCCAGCAGTTTAGGGGTTGAGACAGGGCGCTACGAGCAGTACTTC
V: TRBV28; length: 15; D: TRBD1; J: TRBJ2-7; size: NA; CDR3: CASSNGQGVAYEQYF; DNA: TGTGCCAGCAGTAATGGGCAGGGGGTCGCCTACGAGCAGTACTTC
V: TRBV28; length: 15; D: NA; J: TRBJ2-3; size: NA; CDR3: CASSPTGTYTDTQYF; DNA: TGTGCCAGCAGTCCGACCGGGACATACACAGATACGCAGTATTTT
V: TRBV5-6; length: 15; D: TRBD2; J: TRBJ2-3; size: NA; CDR3: CASSLLGWGGGGQYF; DNA: TGTGCCAGCAGCTTGCTGGGTTGGGGGGGTGGTGGGCAGTATTTT
V: TRBV6-5; length: 14; D: NA; J: TRBJ1-1; size: NA; CDR3: CASSYVNGGREAFF; DNA: TGTGCCAGCAGTTACGTGAACGGTGGTAGAGAGGCTTTCTTT
V: TRBV19; length: 13; D: NA; J: TRBJ1-1; size: NA; CDR3: CASNSRSNTEAFF; DNA: TGTGCCAGTAACTCCAGGTCGAACACTGAAGCTTTCTTT
V: TRBV4-1; length: 17; D: NA; J: TRBJ1-2; size: many; CDR3: CASSLREGDLEDYGYTF; DNA: TGCGCCAGCAGCCTCCGCGAGGGGGACCTGGAGGACTATGGCTACACCTTC
V: TRBV10-3; length: 17; D: TRBD1; J: TRBJ2-5; size: NA; CDR3: CAISGGTGTGSQETQYF; DNA: TGTGCCATCAGTGGCGGGACCGGGACAGGGTCCCAAGAGACCCAGTACTTC
V: TRBV19; length: 14; D: NA; J: TRBJ2-7; size: NA; CDR3: CASSRQDPGNEQYF; DNA: TGTGCCAGTAGTCGACAGGATCCAGGAAACGAGCAGTACTTC
V: TRBV23-1; length: 16; D: NA; J: TRBJ1-2; size: NA; CDR3: CASSLSPRTDCYGYTF; DNA: TGCGCCAGCAGTCTCTCACCTCGGACAGATTGTTATGGCTACACCTTC
V: TRBV9; length: 13; D: NA; J: TRBJ2-1; size: NA; CDR3: CASSLQAYNEQFF; DNA: TGTGCCAGCAGCCTCCAGGCCTACAATGAGCAGTTCTTC
V: TRBV19; length: 15; D: TRBD2; J: TRBJ2-7; size: NA; CDR3: CASSSSGGSSYEQYF; DNA: TGTGCCAGTAGCTCCTCGGGGGGGAGCTCCTACGAGCAGTACTTC
V: TRBV4-3; length: 18; D: TRBD2; J: TRBJ2-7; size: NA; CDR3: CASSQALAGGPSSYEQYF; DNA: TGCGCCAGCAGCCAGGCCCTAGCGGGAGGGCCCTCTTCCTACGAGCAGTACTTC
V: TRBV19; length: 11; D: NA; J: TRBJ1-1; size: NA; CDR3: CASTSSAEAFF; DNA: TGTGCCAGTACCTCTTCCGCTGAAGCTTTCTTT
V: TRBV5-6; length: 18; D: TRBD1; J: TRBJ1-2; size: NA; CDR3: CASSFGPDRDLVDYGYTF; DNA: TGTGCCAGCAGCTTTGGACCGGACAGGGATTTAGTGGACTATGGCTACACCTTC
V: TRBV6-5; length: 13; D: NA; J: TRBJ1-1; size: NA; CDR3: CASSSTGNTEAFF; DNA: TGTGCCAGCAGTTCTACAGGGAACACTGAAGCTTTCTTT
V: TRBV19; length: 15; D: NA; J: TRBJ1-1; size: NA; CDR3: CASTTRGFKVTEAFF; DNA: TGTGCCAGTACTACGAGGGGGTTCAAGGTCACTGAAGCTTTCTTT
V: TRBV30; length: 14; D: TRBD1; J: TRBJ1-2; size: NA; CDR3: CAWKGQGTVHGYTF; DNA: TGTGCCTGGAAGGGACAGGGGACGGTTCATGGCTACACCTTC
V: TRBV6-1; length: 14; D: TRBD1; J: TRBJ2-7; size: NA; CDR3: CASSSGQASYEQYF; DNA: TGTGCCAGCAGCTCGGGACAGGCGTCCTACGAGCAGTACTTC
V: TRBV7-2; length: 15; D: TRBD1; J: TRBJ2-7; size: NA; CDR3: CASSLATGSYYEQYF; DNA: TGTGCCAGCAGCTTAGCGACAGGGTCCTACTACGAGCAGTACTTC
V: TRBV11-2; length: 14; D: NA; J: TRBJ2-2; size: NA; CDR3: CASSYQVLSGELFF; DNA: TGTGCCAGCAGCTATCAGGTGTTGTCCGGGGAGCTGTTTTTT
V: TRBV7-6; length: 12; D: TRBD1; J: TRBJ2-5; size: NA; CDR3: CASSWTGETQYF; DNA: TGTGCCAGCAGCTGGACAGGGGAGACCCAGTACTTC
V: TRBV5-1; length: 14; D: NA; J: TRBJ1-6; size: NA; CDR3: CASTDVSGGSPLHF; DNA: TGCGCCAGCACGGACGTTTCGGGGGGATCACCCCTCCACTTT
V: TRBV9; length: 17; D: TRBD2; J: TRBJ2-5; size: few; CDR3: CASSHNPPSGREETQYF; DNA: TGTGCCAGCAGCCACAATCCCCCTAGCGGGAGGGAGGAGACCCAGTACTTC
V: TRBV27; length: 13; D: NA; J: TRBJ1-5; size: NA; CDR3: CASSPQGSQPQHF; DNA: TGTGCCAGCAGTCCCCAGGGCTCTCAGCCCCAGCATTTT
V: TRBV29-1; length: 13; D: NA; J: TRBJ1-3; size: NA; CDR3: CSVEEVSGNTIYF; DNA: TGCAGCGTTGAAGAGGTCAGTGGAAACACCATATATTTT